A single sample is the source of the 22 T cell receptor beta chains below, sequenced in a study of T cell repertoires in cytomegalovirus infection (dated by TCRdb to about 2019). Sequencer: Illumina HiSeq 1500. TCRdb took the public reads, trimmed them with fastp at Q25, ran MiXCR for clone calling and kept in-frame beta chains. Entries are consolidated by CDR3 protein sequence, retaining the most common genes and DNA. This sample lists around 290,000 distinct CDR3 sequences; about 23% were detected once. The leading ten clones occupy 14% of the sample. Sequencing input: PBMCs. The receptors come from a human donor in good health (CMV status not recorded). Some clones in this sample may be carry-over from other donors' samples.

The V gene is TRBV10-3, the J gene TRBJ1-1; a possible D gene is TRBD1 (5 bases). There are 13 residues in the CDR3. With 0 bases removed from V and 7 bases from J, the gap between germline ends came to 9 bases. Per germline, CDR1 ENHRY and CDR2 SYGVKD. CDR3 in DNA: TGTGCCATCAGTGAGTCACGAGGGGTTGAAGCTTTCTTT. Encoded protein: CAISESRGVEAFF.

Only a few counts were recorded for this clonotype. CDR3 amino acids: CASSLGWGQGTTDTQYF. The CDR3 nucleotides are TGTGCCAGCAGCTTGGGTTGGGGACAGGGGACAACAGATACGCAGTATTTT. J is TRBJ2-3 and V is TRBV5-6; 10 positions agree with TRBD1. V lost 0 bases, J lost 3 bases, and 7 bases stayed unmatched. The CDR3 length is 17 residues. Germline V gene sequence: CDR1 SGHDT, CDR2 YYEEEE.

CDR3 nucleotides: TGCGCCAGCAGCTTGGAGAGGATAGACTATGGCTACACCTTC. Encoded protein: CASSLERIDYGYTF. The J gene is TRBJ1-2, the V gene TRBV5-1, with D unclear. V dropped 0 bases and J dropped 3 bases, with 9 bases sitting between them. Germline V gene data show CDR1 as SGHRS and CDR2 as YFSETQ. The CDR3 has 14 residues.

This rearrangement joins TRBV20-1 to TRBJ2-6; no clear D. The CDR3 loop spans 14 amino acids. V was shortened by 3 bases and J by 2 bases, with 8 bases between the two germline ends. Germline values: CDR1 DFQATT, CDR2 SNEGSKA (reference sequence). DNA for the CDR3: TGCAGTGCTAGGCAGAGCGCTGGGGCCAACGTCCTGACTTTC. This sequence encodes CSARQSAGANVLTF.

There are a few counts of this clonotype. The genes are TRBV6-6 and TRBJ2-7; 13 nucleotides match TRBD2. Per the germline V gene, CDR1 is MNHNY and CDR2 is SVGAGI (reference sequence). Losses at the gene ends were 6 bases for V and 2 bases for J; bases not matched to a gene: 7. This CDR3 region has 16 residues. The CDR3 spells CASSPGTSGTPYEQYF. The CDR3 DNA follows: TGTGCCAGCAGCCCCGGGACTAGCGGGACTCCCTACGAGCAGTACTTC.

A few counts support this clonotype. The chain links TRBV11-2 to TRBJ2-2; 14 nucleotides match TRBD2. The junction had 7 bases not matched to a gene; V was cut back by 5 bases and J by 5 bases. Germline loops: CDR1 SGHAT, CDR2 FQNNGV. The CDR3 is made up of 17 amino acids. DNA for the CDR3: TGTGCCAGCAGCCGGACTAGCGGGAGGCGGGGTACCGGGGAGCTGTTTTTT. Its protein is CASSRTSGRRGTGELFF. Based on the CDR3 plus reference TRBV11-2 and TRBJ2-2, the full variable domain is EAGVAQSPRYKIIEKRQSVAFWCNPISGHATLYWYQQILGQGPKLLIQFQNNGVVDDSQLPKDRFSAERLKGVDSTLKIQPAKLEDSAVYLCASSRTSGRRGTGELFFGEGSRLTVL.

The table lists this clonotype with many counts. This chain uses TRBV7-2 with TRBJ2-7; the match to TRBD1 covers 11 bases. CDR1 is SGHTA, CDR2 FQGNSA, per germline. V gave up 0 bases and J gave up 7 bases; unmatched junction bases: 8. The CDR3 sequence is 16 residues long. CDR3: CASSLAIGQGAGEQYF. In DNA form, the CDR3 reads TGTGCCAGCAGCTTAGCCATCGGACAGGGGGCAGGGGAGCAGTACTTC.

This clonotype came up many times. The rearrangement uses TRBV9 and TRBJ2-2; D is undetermined. The CDR3 loop spans 14 amino acids. Germline loops: CDR1 SGDLS, CDR2 YYNGEE. V lost 4 bases and J 4 bases, leaving 11 bases between the germline ends. CDR3 DNA sequence: TGTGCCAGCAGCCTATCCCAGGCCACCGGGGAGCTGTTTTTT. It encodes CASSLSQATGELFF.

This clonotype was recorded a few times. The rearrangement links TRBV19 to TRBJ2-6; D ambiguous. V shed 9 bases and J shed 0 bases, with 15 bases lying between them. Germline V lookup: CDR1 LNHDA, CDR2 SQIVND (reference sequence). This CDR3 is built from 16 residues. The CDR3 spells CASFRTLPSGANVLTF. CDR3 DNA: TGTGCCAGCTTCCGGACCCTCCCCTCTGGGGCCAACGTCCTGACTTTC.

This clonotype was counted only a few times. The chain is built from TRBV28 and TRBJ2-4; no clear D. Germline-derived CDR1 and CDR2 are MDHEN and SYDVKM. Trimming stripped 7 bases from V and 14 bases from J, with 15 bases between. The CDR3 totals 11 residues. The CDR3 loop is CASTAVGLEYF. In nucleotides, the CDR3 is TGTGCCAGCACGGCGGTAGGGCTCGAGTACTTC.

This clonotype was seen only a few times. The rearrangement uses TRBV6-2 or TRBV6-3 and TRBJ1-1; 8 positions match TRBD1. The V segment lost 7 bases and the J segment 11 bases; nucleotides outside the gene matches: 6. The CDR3 extends over 11 amino acids. CDR1 is MNHEY and CDR2 is SVGEGT in the germline V gene. This chain's CDR3 is CASTQGARAFF. In DNA, the CDR3 is TGTGCCAGCACCCAGGGGGCGAGGGCTTTCTTT.

The chain has TRBV11-2 and TRBJ2-3; TRBD1 or TRBD2 may be the D gene (5 bases each). This CDR3 region has 15 residues. Germline values: CDR1 SGHAT, CDR2 FQNNGV. V lost 5 bases and J 2 bases, leaving 14 bases between the germline ends. Written as DNA, the CDR3 is TGTGCCAGCAGCCCGGGGCCTGTCTCCACAGATACGCAGTATTTT. Its translation: CASSPGPVSTDTQYF.

This clonotype was observed many times. For the CDR3, the DNA is TGTGCCAGCAGCTTAGAAGAGGGGAGTTATGGCTACACCTTC. It specifies CASSLEEGSYGYTF. The gene calls are TRBV7-2 and TRBJ1-2, with D perhaps TRBD1 (5 bases). Germline CDR1 is SGHTA and CDR2 is FQGNSA. This CDR3 region has 14 residues. Trimming removed 1 base at V and 5 bases at J, with 11 bases between.

This clonotype has at least ten counts. The genes are TRBV12-3 or TRBV12-4 and TRBJ1-6; D call uncertain. CDR3 size: 13 residues. V lost 4 bases to trimming and J lost 7 bases, with 8 bases between them. The CDR3 here is CASSSERNSPLHF. CDR3 sequence (DNA): TGTGCCAGCAGTTCTGAAAGAAATTCACCCCTCCACTTT.

The chain couples TRBV5-4 to TRBJ2-1; D not certain. Germline loops: CDR1 SGHNT, CDR2 YYREEE (reference sequence). The CDR3 sequence is 14 residues long. The ends were cut back, 4 bases at V and 0 bases at J, with 8 bases in the middle. CDR3 in amino acids: CASSPFSSYNEQFF. The CDR3 DNA is TGTGCCAGCAGCCCGTTTTCCTCCTACAATGAGCAGTTCTTC. Based on the CDR3 plus reference TRBV5-4 and TRBJ2-1, the full variable domain is ETGVTQSPTHLIKTRGQQVTLRCSSQSGHNTVSWYQQALGQGPQFIFQYYREEENGRGNFPPRFSGLQFPNYSSELNVNALELDDSALYLCASSPFSSYNEQFFGPGTRLTVL.

Ten or more counts support this clonotype. CDR3 sequence: CASSTRGTSGVSTGELFF. The CDR3 DNA reads as TGTGCCAGCAGCACGCGCGGGACTAGCGGGGTTAGCACCGGGGAGCTGTTTTTT. The rearrangement uses TRBV7-2 and TRBJ2-2; 13 bases map to TRBD2. The CDR3 spans 18 residues. V lost 5 bases and J lost 4; bases outside the gene matches: 10. CDR1 is SGHTA and CDR2 is FQGNSA in the germline V gene.

This chain connects TRBV5-6 to TRBJ1-1; D remains unclear. Germline CDR1 and CDR2: SGHDT and YYEEEE. V was cut by 1 base and J by 6 bases, with 10 bases left in between. The CDR3 runs 13 residues. In nucleotides, the CDR3 is TGTGCCAGCAGCTTGCGGCGGGTCCCTGAAGCTTTCTTT. As protein: CASSLRRVPEAFF. The full variable domain, its missing parts supplied by reference TRBV5-6 and TRBJ1-1, is DAGVTQSPTHLIKTRGQQVTLRCSPKSGHDTVSWYQQALGQGPQFIFQYYEEEERQRGNFPDRFSGHQFPNYSSELNVNALLLGDSALYLCASSLRRVPEAFFGQGTRLTVV.

The J gene is TRBJ2-2, the V gene TRBV5-1, with TRBD2 identical over 12 bases. Germline trimming cut 3 bases from V and 2 bases from J; bases unmatched to any gene: 11. Germline V CDR1 and CDR2: SGHRS, YFSETQ. The CDR3 contains 19 residues. CDR3: CASSSGLAGQRRNTGELFF. CDR3 bases: TGCGCCAGCAGCTCGGGACTAGCGGGCCAACGTCGCAACACCGGGGAGCTGTTTTTT.

In nucleotides, the CDR3 is TGTGCCAGCAGCTTAGCAGGGCCGCGTAACAGTGGCTACACCTTC. Translation: CASSLAGPRNSGYTF. The genes are TRBV11-2 and TRBJ1-2, with a weak D call TRBD1 (5 bases). Germline CDR1 SGHAT, CDR2 FQNNGV. V gave up 1 base and J gave up 7 bases, with 16 bases separating them. This CDR3 contains 15 residues.

The chain couples TRBV7-9 to TRBJ1-2; 8 bases fit TRBD1. Germline V gives CDR1 SEHNR, CDR2 FQNEAQ (reference sequence). V dropped 3 bases and J dropped 8; count of bases not matched to a gene: 11. The CDR3 totals 15 residues. CDR3 protein: CASSLVTGGSEGYTF. CDR3 DNA: TGTGCCAGCAGCTTGGTTACAGGGGGTTCGGAAGGCTACACCTTC.

The V and J genes are TRBV7-2 and TRBJ2-7; TRBD2 agrees at 8 bases. The trim removed 0 bases at V and 6 bases at J, leaving 7 bases unmatched. There are 15 residues in the CDR3. Germline V gene lookup returns CDR1 SGHTA and CDR2 FQGNSA. CDR3 bases: TGTGCCAGCAGCTTAGCGCTGGGGAGCGGGAGCGAGCAGTACTTC. It encodes CASSLALGSGSEQYF.

The genes are TRBV4-3 and TRBJ2-1; 9 bases agree with TRBD2. After removal of 2 bases from V and 8 bases from J, the junction contained 10 bases not matched to a gene. Germline CDR1 and CDR2: LGHNA and YSLEER. The CDR3 runs to 16 residues. The CDR3 spells CASSQSSGGLGDEQFF. The CDR3 DNA sequence: TGCGCCAGCAGCCAAAGTAGCGGGGGACTTGGGGATGAGCAGTTCTTC.